This TCR beta chain was documented in a study of long-term antiretroviral therapy in people with HIV. Broader study findings: Post-ART samples showed increased diversity that remained below transplant donor control levels.

Running of the v3.0 immunoSEQ assay took place at survey level. Profiling relied on immunoSEQ multiplex PCR, and the TCRdb table lists in-frame clones only, not all of them. The sample contains roughly 38,000 clones, approximately 80% of which appear only once. As regards this clone: The antigen remains unidentified.

The CDR3 totals 18 residues. Trimming left V 2 bases short and J 0 bases short, with 19 bases between. Germline lookup yields CDR1 MGHRA and CDR2 YSYEKL. The sequencing used unsorted PBMCs, collected 0.3 years after starting antiretroviral therapy. The origin of this receptor is a young man with HIV. This sequence joins TRBV4-1 and TRBJ1-1; D remains ambiguous. CDR3 nucleotides: TGCGCCAGCAGCCAATTCCTTAGACGGGAAGCCATGAACACTGAAGCTTTCTTT. It translates to CASSQFLRREAMNTEAFF.